This is a list of T cell receptor beta chains from one sample in a study of blood T cells in healthy people across ages. MiXCR, run by TCRdb on the 5' RACE reads, gives a single entry per CDR3 protein. The sample holds approximately 940,000 distinct CDR3 sequences; roughly 50% are singletons and the top ten take about an eighth. The source material was blood. The receptor set was obtained from a man aged 25-45 years in good health. Both conserved end residues are part of each CDR3. D genes are given only for firm matches. The size of a clone is reported for some rows only, either as once, few or many, or as a class for expanded clones.

j_call | v_call | clone_size | d_call | cdr3_nt | cdr3_aa
TRBJ1-1 | TRBV20-1 | - | - | TGCAGTGCTAGGGGGACCCCAAACTCTGAAGCTTTCTTT | CSARGTPNSEAFF
TRBJ2-1 | TRBV6-1 | - | TRBD1 | TGTGCCAGTGACAGGGTGAGAGGTGAGCAGTTCTTC | CASDRVRGEQFF
TRBJ2-5 | TRBV12-3/TRBV12-4 | many | - | TGTGCCAGCAGTGCCGCGGAGACCCAGTACTTC | CASSAAETQYF
TRBJ1-3 | TRBV20-1 | - | - | TGCAGTGCTCTATTAGACAGATCTGGAAACACCATATATTTT | CSALLDRSGNTIYF
TRBJ1-1 | TRBV3-1 | - | - | TGTGCCAGCAGCCAAGTTCGCACAAACACTGAAGCTTTCTTT | CASSQVRTNTEAFF
TRBJ2-1 | TRBV29-1 | - | TRBD2 | TGCAGCGTCGCCCAGGGAGGGTTCAATGAGCAGTTCTTC | CSVAQGGFNEQFF
TRBJ1-1 | TRBV28 | - | - | TGTGCCAGCACCGAAGGGAGGGGGAAGGATGAAGCTTTCTTT | CASTEGRGKDEAFF
TRBJ2-3 | TRBV5-1 | - | TRBD1 | TGCGCCAGCAGCTTTGGAGGACAGGGGGGAGATACGCAGTATTTT | CASSFGGQGGDTQYF
TRBJ1-1 | TRBV3-1 | few | - | TGTGCCAGCAGCCCATTGGGTCCCACTGAAGCTTTCTTT | CASSPLGPTEAFF
TRBJ2-5 | TRBV4-1 | few | - | TGCGCCAGCAGCCAAGAGGGTAGAGAAGAGACCCAGTACTTC | CASSQEGREETQYF
TRBJ2-1 | TRBV4-2 | few | - | TGTGCCAGCAGCCAAGAAAACGCGGGGAGCTCCTACAATGAGCAGTTCTTC | CASSQENAGSSYNEQFF
TRBJ2-3 | TRBV9 | few | TRBD1 | TGTGCCAGCAGCGCCCAGACAGGGCGCGATACGCAGTATTTT | CASSAQTGRDTQYF
TRBJ2-3 | TRBV29-1 | many | TRBD2 | TGCAGCGTTGAGAGGCGGGGGAACACAGATACGCAGTATTTT | CSVERRGNTDTQYF
TRBJ2-7 | TRBV5-1 | few | - | TGCGCCAGCAGCTCAACGGTAACAGGACCCTACGAGCAGTACTTC | CASSSTVTGPYEQYF
TRBJ2-5 | TRBV4-3 | - | TRBD1 | TGCGCCAGCAGCCAAGGGACAGGGGGGAAGACCCAGTACTTC | CASSQGTGGKTQYF
TRBJ2-1 | TRBV9 | few | TRBD2 | TGTGCCAGCAGCGTAGGCCCTAGCGGGGGGGCCTGGAATGAGCAGTTCTTC | CASSVGPSGGAWNEQFF
TRBJ2-5 | TRBV5-8 | - | TRBD2 | TGTGCCAGCAGCTTGACTAGCGGATCAAAAGAGACCCAGTACTTC | CASSLTSGSKETQYF
TRBJ2-4 | TRBV6-1 | - | - | TGTGCCAGCAGTGAGGGGCAGGACAAAAACATTCAGTACTTC | CASSEGQDKNIQYF
TRBJ1-6 | TRBV4-3 | once | TRBD1 | TGCGCCAGCAGCCAACGACAGGGCTATAATTCACCCCTCCACTTT | CASSQRQGYNSPLHF
TRBJ2-3 | TRBV18 | - | - | TGTGCCAGCTCACCAAATCAGAGAGATACGCAGTATTTT | CASSPNQRDTQYF
TRBJ1-5 | TRBV20-1 | - | - | TGCAGTGCTAGCCTAGAGAATAGCAATCAGCCCCAGCATTTT | CSASLENSNQPQHF
TRBJ1-1 | TRBV27 | - | TRBD1 | TGTGCCAGCAAGGACAGGGCGATCACTGAAGCTTTCTTT | CASKDRAITEAFF
TRBJ1-1 | TRBV29-1 | - | - | TGCAGCGTTGAAGTACAGGCGACGAACACTGAAGCTTTCTTT | CSVEVQATNTEAFF
TRBJ2-6 | TRBV3-1 | few | TRBD1 | TGTGCCAGCAGCCCTCCTTCCACAGGGGGCTGGGCCAACGTCCTGACTTTC | CASSPPSTGGWANVLTF
TRBJ1-4 | TRBV5-1 | - | - | TGCGCCAGCAGCTTGGAGGGGGGCAGTGAAAAACTGTTTTTT | CASSLEGGSEKLFF
TRBJ2-7 | TRBV6-5 | - | TRBD2 | TGTGCCAGCAGTTGCTCGGCTAGCGGCCCCTACGAGCAGTACTTC | CASSCSASGPYEQYF
TRBJ1-5 | TRBV12-3/TRBV12-4 | - | - | TGTGCCAGTAGTATGAACCTGGTGTACCAGCCCCAGCATTTT | CASSMNLVYQPQHF
TRBJ2-3 | TRBV4-3 | once | TRBD2 | TGCGCCAGCAGCCAAGGCCATAAAATAGCGGGGACCACAGATACGCAGTATTTT | CASSQGHKIAGTTDTQYF
TRBJ2-1 | TRBV12-3/TRBV12-4 | - | - | TGTGCCAGCAGGCTTGGATCGGCTGATGAGCAGTTCTTC | CASRLGSADEQFF
TRBJ2-5 | TRBV20-1 | once | TRBD2 | TGCAGTGCTGGACTAGCGGGGCAGACCCAGTACTTC | CSAGLAGQTQYF
TRBJ1-5 | TRBV12-3/TRBV12-4 | - | - | TGTGCCAGCAGTCCAACTATTTACGGGCCCCAGCATTTT | CASSPTIYGPQHF
TRBJ2-3 | TRBV5-1 | few | TRBD2 | TGCGCCAGCAGCTTGAACCCTCGCGGGGGGGCCCGCACAGATACGCAGTATTTT | CASSLNPRGGARTDTQYF
TRBJ1-5 | TRBV6-1 | few | - | TGTGCCAGCAGTGAAGTTAGGGATCAGCCCCAGCATTTT | CASSEVRDQPQHF
TRBJ1-5 | TRBV12-3/TRBV12-4 | many | TRBD1 | TGTGCCAGCAGTTTTGGTGGACAGGGGGCTCAGCCCCAGCATTTT | CASSFGGQGAQPQHF
TRBJ2-5 | TRBV20-1 | - | TRBD2 | TGCAGTGCTAGATCATCGGGACTAGCGGGAGTGGAGACCCAGTACTTC | CSARSSGLAGVETQYF
TRBJ2-6 | TRBV6-2/TRBV6-3 | - | TRBD2 | TGTGCCAGCAGTGGGACTAGCGGGGAGTCTGGGGCCAACGTCCTGACTTTC | CASSGTSGESGANVLTF
TRBJ2-7 | TRBV4-2 | once | - | TGTGCCAGCAGCCAACCCACTCAGGCCTACGAGCAGTACTTC | CASSQPTQAYEQYF
TRBJ2-7 | TRBV27 | - | TRBD1 | TGTGCCAGCAGTTTACGAGGGACAGATTTATACTACGAGCAGTACTTC | CASSLRGTDLYYEQYF
TRBJ2-2 | TRBV3-1 | once | - | TGTGCCAGCAGCCAAACCCTGGCGCGGGTGAACACCGGGGAGCTGTTTTTT | CASSQTLARVNTGELFF
TRBJ2-3 | TRBV20-1 | - | - | TGCAGTGCTAGAGATGACTACACAGATACGCAGTATTTT | CSARDDYTDTQYF
TRBJ1-4 | TRBV20-1 | once | TRBD1 | TGCAGTGCTAGTACAGGGGGCGGTTTAATCACTAATGAAAAACTGTTTTTT | CSASTGGGLITNEKLFF
TRBJ1-5 | TRBV27 | - | - | TGTGCCAGCACCACGACAGTAACTAGCAATCAGCCCCAGCATTTT | CASTTTVTSNQPQHF